The 8 T cell receptor beta chains below all came from one sample that was sequenced in a study of T cell responses to AZD1222 COVID-19 vaccine. TCRdb keeps only in-frame clones here, not all; method: immunoSEQ multiplex PCR. This table has some 63,000 clones, approximately 89% appearing once. Source: peripheral blood, taken 28 days after the second AZD1222 dose. These receptors were taken from an adult who received the AZD1222 COVID-19 vaccine.

This sequence joins TRBV11-1 and TRBJ1-4; maybe TRBD1 (6 bases). Germline V CDR1 and CDR2: SGHAT, FQDESV (reference sequence). There are 14 residues in the CDR3. V lost 3 bases, J lost 7 bases, and 12 bases lay in between. Written as DNA, the CDR3 is TGTGCCAGCAGCTTCGGTCAGGGGTCTGAAAAACTGTTTTTT. It specifies CASSFGQGSEKLFF. Full variable domain (rest looked up from reference TRBV11-1 and TRBJ1-4): EAEVAQSPRYKITEKSQAVAFWCDPISGHATLYWYRQILGQGPELLVQFQDESVVDDSQLPKDRFSAERLKGVDSTLKIQPAELGDSAMYLCASSFGQGSEKLFFGSGTQLSVL.

The chain is built from TRBV25-1 and TRBJ2-2, with D perhaps TRBD1 (6 bases). V gave up 7 bases and J gave up 4 bases, with 10 bases separating them. Per the germline V gene, CDR1 is MGHDK and CDR2 is SYGVNS. The CDR3 is 13 residues long. The CDR3 loop reads CASKTGTTGELFF. The CDR3 DNA reads TGTGCCAGCAAAACAGGGACCACCGGGGAGCTGTTTTTT.

The J gene is TRBJ2-7, the V gene TRBV7-9, with D unclear. The CDR3 is 11 residues long. Trimming took off 4 bases at V and 3 bases at J, with 4 bases between the two ends. CDR1 and CDR2 from the germline V gene are SEHNR and FQNEAQ (reference sequence). CDR3 bases: TGTGCCAGCAGCTCTTACTACGAGCAGTACTTC. It translates to CASSSYYEQYF.

CDR3: CATSSLAGVETQYF. CDR3 in DNA: TGTGCCACCAGTTCACTAGCGGGGGTGGAGACCCAGTACTTC. The chain combines TRBV24-1 with TRBJ2-5, with 11 bases that match TRBD2. V gave up 6 bases and J gave up 5 bases; unmatched junction bases: 4. The germline gives CDR1 KGHDR, CDR2 SFDVKD. There are 14 residues in the CDR3.

V usage is TRBV6-1 and J usage is TRBJ1-5; no reliable D call. Germline V gene sequence: CDR1 MNHNS, CDR2 SASEGT. Trimming removed 2 bases from V and 6 bases from J, with 11 bases in between. The CDR3 sequence is 14 residues long. CDR3 amino acids: CASSEWVEGQPQHF. As DNA, the CDR3 is TGTGCCAGCAGTGAATGGGTAGAAGGTCAGCCCCAGCATTTT.

This chain connects TRBV13 to TRBJ1-1; D ambiguous. Trimming left V 0 bases short and J 1 base short, with 3 bases between. CDR3 length: 13 residues. Per germline, CDR1 PRHDT and CDR2 FYEKMQ (reference sequence). The CDR3 region is CASSLGTNTEAFF. In nucleotides, the CDR3 is TGTGCCAGCAGCTTAGGAACGAACACTGAAGCTTTCTTT.

This clone was seen just once. The V gene is TRBV19, the J gene TRBJ2-7, with D perhaps matching TRBD1 (6 bases). Per germline, CDR1 LNHDA and CDR2 SQIVND (reference sequence). This CDR3 spans 14 amino acids. V was trimmed by 4 bases and J by 0 bases, leaving 10 bases between them. CDR3 DNA: TGTGCCAGTAGTAGACAGGCGAACTCCTACGAGCAGTACTTC. As protein: CASSRQANSYEQYF.

The chain is built from TRBV19 and TRBJ1-6; D unclear. V was shortened by 4 bases and J by 2 bases, with 6 bases between the two germline ends. CDR3 size: 14 residues. Looked up from germline, CDR1 is LNHDA and CDR2 is SQIVND (reference sequence). In DNA form, the CDR3 reads TGTGCCAGTAGTAGGGCTGCCTATAATTCACCCCTCCACTTT. Translating gives CASSRAAYNSPLHF.